This T cell receptor (beta chain) was captured by sequencing in a study of T cell responses to AZD1222 COVID-19 vaccine. Study-wide results and caveats: Unmutated variant regions reportedly attract nearly half of all spike-specific TCRs. Vaccine-associated CD4 TCRs ranged over spike, dominating at 160-218 and 743-854. It should be noted that donors were predominantly white British and more often female, and clonal diversity was possibly underestimated. Seropositive status at baseline applied to only five or six AZD1222 recipients.

V was trimmed by 2 bases and J by 0 bases, leaving 15 bases between them. CDR3 size: 17 residues. Germline loops: CDR1 SGHTA, CDR2 FQGNSA. This clone was seen only a few times. Its specificity is unknown. Assay used: immunoSEQ multiplex PCR; TCRdb lists only in-frame clones, some missing. The profile shows more than 60,000 clones, approximately 80% of them singletons. This material consisted of peripheral blood, taken on day 0 of AZD1222 vaccination. This clonotype was sampled from an adult in good health. The chain employs TRBV7-2 and TRBJ2-3; D may be TRBD1 or TRBD2 (6 bases each). The CDR3, as DNA: TGTGCCAGCAGCTTACTGGGGGGCGGGGCTAGCACAGATACGCAGTATTTT. Its protein is CASSLLGGGASTDTQYF.